The present entry profiles one T cell receptor beta chain with its context. Antigen: not known. These data are taken from a study of beta chain features in type 1 diabetes. Study conclusions and caveats: Shortening of TCRB CDR3s, moderate but significant, appeared in all four CD4+ subsets of Type 1 diabetes patients.

The junction had 4 bases not matched to a gene; V was cut back by 2 bases and J by 3 bases. The CDR3 length is 14 residues. The germline V gene has CDR1 SGHDN and CDR2 FVKESK. Expressed TCRB transcripts were sequenced, since all the RNA that had been isolated was reverse transcribed. The method was immunoSEQ multiplex PCR; TCRdb's version includes in-frame clones alone and lacks a portion of them. The sample contains over 150,000 clones, about a tenth of which appear only once. The chain couples TRBV14 to TRBJ2-7; 7 bases match TRBD2. What was sequenced was central memory CD4+ T cells from blood. The clonotype was recovered from a young man with type 1 diabetes. The CDR3 loop reads CASSQIAGFYEQYF. The DNA for the CDR3 is TGTGCCAGCAGCCAAATAGCGGGTTTCTACGAGCAGTACTTC.